This T cell receptor beta chain stems from a study of T cell responses to AZD1222 COVID-19 vaccine. Study-wide context: Combined were second doses at about 4 or about 12 weeks. Study outcomes and limitations: Repertoire sampling was restricted to post-peak T cell response timepoints. It should be noted that donors were predominantly white British and more often female, and clonal diversity was possibly underestimated.

Produced via immunoSEQ multiplex PCR; TCRdb's table is partial and in-frame only. The repertoire holds 120,000 or so clones, with 80% to 90% as singletons. CDR3 length: 14 residues. On this clone: What it recognizes is unknown.

Sequencing used peripheral blood, obtained on day 0 of AZD1222 vaccination. The source of this sequence is an adult in good health. The gene calls are TRBV21-1 and TRBJ1-5; the D call of TRBD1 is as the table states it, not checked on the DNA. TRBV21-1 is a documented pseudogene. CDR3 region: CASSGQGAHQPQHF. The CDR3 DNA reads as TGTGCCAGCAGCGGACAGGGGGCCCATCAGCCCCAGCATTTT.